The 16 T cell receptor beta chains given below trace back to one sample, sequenced in a study of CD8 T cells in ankylosing spondylitis. From the 5' RACE reads, TCRdb called clonotypes with MiXCR, one entry per CDR3 protein. The table has 670,000 or so distinct CDR3 sequences, around 17% seen once. No antigens are known for them. Study-wide points: What seemed typical of ankylosing spondylitis blood was a TCR beta motif built from several highly homologous variants.

The specimen was blood, either unsorted or a sorted T cell fraction (not recorded which). These receptors all come from a male donor with ankylosing spondylitis.

This clonotype was picked up a small number of times. This chain joins TRBV25-1 and TRBJ1-4, with TRBD1 as a possible D gene (6 bases). Germline V CDR1 and CDR2: MGHDK, SYGVNS. Trimming shortened V by 4 bases and J by 1 base, and 10 bases separated the two germline ends. The CDR3 is made up of 15 amino acids. The CDR3: CASSAIRGTNEKLFF. The DNA for the CDR3 is TGTGCCAGCAGTGCGATCAGGGGAACTAATGAAAAACTGTTTTTT. Full variable domain (outside the CDR3, taken from reference TRBV25-1 and TRBJ1-4): EADIYQTPRYLVIGTGKKITLECSQTMGHDKMYWYQQDPGMELHLIHYSYGVNSTEKGDLSSESTVSRIRTEHFPLTLESARPSHTSQYLCASSAIRGTNEKLFFGSGTQLSVL.

This clonotype was seen only once. The CDR3 coding sequence is TGTGCCAGCAAGAGTGGCGGTTCCTACAATGAGCAGTTCTTC. Translated: CASKSGGSYNEQFF. V usage is TRBV2 and J usage is TRBJ2-1; the D is unclear. Deletions cut 7 bases from V and 1 base from J, with 11 bases between. Germline V gene sequence: CDR1 SNHLY, CDR2 FYNNEI. The CDR3 is 14 amino acids.

The chain is built from TRBV6-5 and TRBJ1-1; no firm D call. The germline V gene has CDR1 MNHEY and CDR2 SVGAGI. This CDR3 is 15 amino acids long. The germline V and J ends were trimmed by 0 bases and 5 bases, with 13 bases remaining between them. CDR3 amino acids: CASSYSTQFRTEAFF. Written as DNA, the CDR3 is TGTGCCAGCAGTTACTCGACACAGTTTCGGACTGAAGCTTTCTTT.

This clonotype came up a few times. The V call is TRBV20-1, the J call TRBJ1-1; weak D call: TRBD1 (5 bases). With 0 bases removed from V and 3 bases from J, the gap between germline ends came to 14 bases. The germline gives CDR1 DFQATT, CDR2 SNEGSKA (reference sequence). The CDR3 covers 15 residues. DNA for the CDR3: TGCAGTGCTAGAGACGCCCGGGGCGGAGACACTGAAGCTTTCTTT. Translated, it gives CSARDARGGDTEAFF.

Of note for this clonotype: One end of the junction is discordant with germline, which a read error may explain. The chain uses TRBV24-1 and TRBJ2-5; 7 bases agree with TRBD1. This CDR3 has 14 residues. Germline lookup yields CDR1 KGHDR and CDR2 SFDVKD. The CDR3 region is CATSESTGRESQYF. The CDR3 DNA sequence: TGTGCCACCAGTGAGTCGACAGGGCGAGAGAGCCAGTACTTC.

The table lists this clonotype with a few counts. This chain joins TRBV5-1 and TRBJ2-7, with D possibly matching TRBD2 (6 bases). V lost 5 bases and J lost 3, with 12 bases in between. The CDR3 is 13 amino acids. CDR1 and CDR2 from the germline V gene are SGHRS and YFSETQ. This chain's CDR3 is CASRRDLIYEQYF. The CDR3 DNA is TGCGCCAGCAGAAGGGACTTGATCTACGAGCAGTACTTC.

The rearrangement joins TRBV5-5 to TRBJ1-2; TRBD1 matches at 8 bases. V lost 0 bases and J lost 4; bases outside the gene matches: 8. The CDR3 runs 16 residues. CDR1 and CDR2 from the germline V gene are SGHKS and YYEKEE (reference sequence). CDR3 nucleotides: TGTGCCAGCAGCTTGGAGGGGCAGGGGGCTCTCTATGGCTACACCTTC. Translation: CASSLEGQGALYGYTF.

This clonotype was observed a few times. The rearrangement links TRBV10-3 to TRBJ1-5; 9 positions match TRBD1. The CDR3 length is 14 residues. Trimming took 4 bases from V and 4 from J; bases not matched to a gene: 2. Germline-derived CDR1 and CDR2 are ENHRY and SYGVKD. In DNA form, the CDR3 reads TGTGCCATCAGTGCAGGGACAGGGAATCAGCCCCAGCATTTT. Amino acids: CAISAGTGNQPQHF.

The V gene is TRBV29-1, the J gene TRBJ2-1, with TRBD1 matching 8 bases. Germline V gene data show CDR1 as SQVTM and CDR2 as ANQGSEA. V trimming: 4 bases; J trimming: 4 bases; junction bases outside the gene matches: 12. The length of the CDR3 is 16 residues. The CDR3 region has the DNA TGCAGCGTTGTTATCAGCAGGACAGGGACTTACAATGAGCAGTTCTTC. This sequence encodes CSVVISRTGTYNEQFF.

In its sample, this clonotype was seen a few times. The chain links TRBV27 to TRBJ2-7, with unresolved D. V gave up 2 bases and J gave up 3 bases, with 14 bases separating them. The CDR3 length is 15 residues. Per germline, CDR1 MNHEY and CDR2 SMNVEV (reference sequence). CDR3 in DNA: TGTGCCAGCAGTTTAAGGCTGGACGGCTTCTACGAGCAGTACTTC. It translates to CASSLRLDGFYEQYF.

In this sample, this clonotype turned up many times. The chain couples TRBV20-1 to TRBJ1-5; D remains unclear. Trimming left V 0 bases short and J 0 bases short, with 3 bases between. The CDR3 runs 13 residues. From germline, CDR1 is DFQATT and CDR2 SNEGSKA (reference sequence). CDR3 coding DNA: TGCAGTGCTAGAGAGGGTAGCAATCAGCCCCAGCATTTT. Translating it yields CSAREGSNQPQHF.

This chain joins TRBV7-9 and TRBJ1-1; D is ambiguous. CDR1 is SEHNR, CDR2 FQNEAQ, per germline (reference sequence). V lost 0 bases and J lost 6, with 11 bases in between. CDR3 length: 14 amino acids. The chain's CDR3 is CASSLAGVLAEAFF. DNA for the CDR3: TGTGCCAGCAGCTTAGCGGGTGTGTTGGCTGAAGCTTTCTTT.

The J gene is TRBJ2-5, the V gene TRBV11-2, with 9 positions matching TRBD2. The CDR3 extends over 16 amino acids. From germline, CDR1 is SGHAT and CDR2 FQNNGV. The junction had 11 bases not matched to a gene; V was cut back by 5 bases and J by 4 bases. The CDR3 protein is CASSPLAGHVRETQYF. The CDR3 DNA reads as TGTGCCAGCAGCCCTCTAGCGGGACATGTACGAGAGACCCAGTACTTC.

Remarks on this clonotype: One junction end disagrees with the germline gene, perhaps due to a read error. The chain uses TRBV7-6 and TRBJ1-5; 10 bases align to TRBD1. Germline CDR1 reads SGHVS; CDR2 reads FNYEAQ. This CDR3 comprises 15 residues. CDR3 residues: CASSAGTGAQQPQDF. Written as DNA, the CDR3 is TGTGCCAGCAGCGCCGGGACAGGGGCCCAACAGCCCCAGGATTTT.

The chain carries TRBV4-2 and TRBJ2-3; D call uncertain. CDR3 length equals 15 residues. Germline CDR1 and CDR2: LGHNA and YNFKEQ. Trimming cost V 0 bases and J 2 bases, with 9 bases left between them. This CDR3 is CASSQDSVSTDTQYF. The CDR3 region has the DNA TGTGCCAGCAGCCAAGATTCAGTCTCCACAGATACGCAGTATTTT.

This clonotype was recorded many times. The CDR3 spells CASSGGKNIQYF. The CDR3 DNA reads as TGTGCCAGCAGTGGCGGCAAAAACATTCAGTACTTC. The rearrangement joins TRBV2 to TRBJ2-4, with no clear D. Looked up from germline, CDR1 is SNHLY and CDR2 is FYNNEI. This CDR3 spans 12 amino acids. With 4 bases removed from V and 3 bases from J, the gap between germline ends came to 4 bases. Based on the CDR3 plus reference TRBV2 and TRBJ2-4, the full variable domain is EPEVTQTPSHQVTQMGQEVILRCVPISNHLYFYWYRQILGQKVEFLVSFYNNEISEKSEIFDDQFSVERPDGSNFTLKIRSTKLEDSAMYFCASSGGKNIQYFGAGTRLSVL.